Listed here are 9 T cell receptor beta chains from one sample, sequenced in a study of identical twins. Via MiXCR, TCRdb re-called the 5' RACE reads, giving one row per CDR3 protein. Of approximately 620,000 distinct CDR3 sequences in the sample, 8.5% to 9.5% were seen once. This sample was shared with a second study, whose subject was yellow fever vaccine responses in identical twins.

The sequenced material came from PBMCs. The receptors were gathered from a woman under 30 in good health.

The genes are TRBV5-1 and TRBJ2-1; 9 positions agree with TRBD2. This CDR3 is 18 amino acids long. Per the germline V gene, CDR1 is SGHRS and CDR2 is YFSETQ. The J segment lost 6 bases and the V segment lost 4 bases, leaving 17 bases of the junction unmatched. This chain's CDR3 is CASSRTLTLAGLINEQFF. The DNA of the CDR3 is TGCGCCAGCAGCCGAACCCTTACTCTAGCGGGGCTAATCAATGAGCAGTTCTTC.

The sample holds many counts of this clonotype. The genes are TRBV12-3 or TRBV12-4 and TRBJ2-7, with D perhaps matching TRBD2 (6 bases). This CDR3 is built from 15 residues. Trimming pared 6 bases from V and 3 bases from J, leaving 18 bases between. The CDR3 sequence: CASRWRIAEGYEQYF. As DNA, the CDR3 is TGTGCCAGCAGGTGGAGAATAGCGGAGGGCTACGAGCAGTACTTC.

This clonotype occurred a few times. The gene calls are TRBV5-6 and TRBJ2-3; no definite D call. This CDR3 is built from 10 residues. Trimming shortened V by 10 bases and J by 0 bases, and 3 bases separated the two germline ends. Germline values: CDR1 SGHDT, CDR2 YYEEEE. The CDR3 region is CALSTDTQYF. CDR3 coding DNA: TGTGCCCTGAGCACAGATACGCAGTATTTT. Variable domain in full (rest from reference TRBV5-6 and TRBJ2-3): DAGVTQSPTHLIKTRGQQVTLRCSPKSGHDTVSWYQQALGQGPQFIFQYYEEEERQRGNFPDRFSGHQFPNYSSELNVNALLLGDSALYLCALSTDTQYFGPGTRLTVL.

The J gene is TRBJ2-5, the V gene TRBV2; 9 bases fit TRBD1. Unmatched junction bases numbered 9, after V lost 7 bases and J lost 3 bases. CDR3 length: 15 residues. Germline CDR1 reads SNHLY; CDR2 reads FYNNEI. For the CDR3, the DNA is TGTGCCAGCAAGACCGCCTGGGACAGGGAAGAGACCCAGTACTTC. Encoded protein: CASKTAWDREETQYF. Drawing the rest from reference TRBV2 and TRBJ2-5, the complete variable domain is EPEVTQTPSHQVTQMGQEVILRCVPISNHLYFYWYRQILGQKVEFLVSFYNNEISEKSEIFDDQFSVERPDGSNFTLKIRSTKLEDSAMYFCASKTAWDREETQYFGPGTRLLVL.

The V call is TRBV30, the J call TRBJ1-4; D remains unclear. Germline CDR1 and CDR2: GTSNPN and SVGIG (reference sequence). V was trimmed by 3 bases and J by 2 bases, leaving 10 bases between them. This CDR3 comprises 14 residues. CDR3 sequence (DNA): TGTGCCTGGAGCAGAGGAGGGACTAATGAAAAACTGTTTTTT. This sequence encodes CAWSRGGTNEKLFF. The whole variable domain, remainder taken from reference TRBV30 and TRBJ1-4, is SQTIHQWPATLVQPVGSPLSLECTVEGTSNPNLYWYRQAAGRGLQLLFYSVGIGQISSEVPQNLSASRPQDRQFILSSKKLLLSDSGFYLCAWSRGGTNEKLFFGSGTQLSVL.

This clonotype was found many times. V is TRBV7-8 and J is TRBJ2-7; 8 bases match TRBD1. Germline-derived CDR1 and CDR2 are SGHVS and FQNEAQ. The length of the CDR3 is 13 residues. Trimming removed 7 bases from V and 6 bases from J; junction bases left unmatched: 8. The CDR3 loop reads CASIATGVFEQYF. CDR3 DNA sequence: TGTGCCAGCATCGCGACAGGGGTTTTCGAGCAGTACTTC.

This clonotype was seen only a few times. J is TRBJ2-1 and V is TRBV5-6; tentative D call: TRBD2 (6 bases). V lost 3 bases, J lost 2 bases, and 12 bases lay in between. Germline V gene data show CDR1 as SGHDT and CDR2 as YYEEEE. The CDR3 has 15 residues. The CDR3, as DNA: TGTGCCAGCAGCTCCGGGACTTCACCCTACAATGAGCAGTTCTTC. Amino acids: CASSSGTSPYNEQFF.

V usage is TRBV9 and J usage is TRBJ2-1; 7 bases are a match to TRBD2. Germline CDR1 is SGDLS and CDR2 is YYNGEE. V shed 1 base, J shed 6 bases, and the junction held 13 bases outside the gene matches. The CDR3 runs 17 residues. The CDR3 spells CASSVHFRAGVGNEQFF. The CDR3 DNA reads TGTGCCAGCAGCGTACACTTCCGGGCGGGAGTGGGCAATGAGCAGTTCTTC.

The chain is built from TRBV29-1 and TRBJ1-1; unclear D gene. This CDR3 spans 11 amino acids. Germline assignment: CDR1 SQVTM and CDR2 ANQGSEA. The CDR3 sequence is CTYRDYTEAFF. The CDR3 DNA is TGCACTTACAGAGACTACACTGAAGCTTTCTTT.